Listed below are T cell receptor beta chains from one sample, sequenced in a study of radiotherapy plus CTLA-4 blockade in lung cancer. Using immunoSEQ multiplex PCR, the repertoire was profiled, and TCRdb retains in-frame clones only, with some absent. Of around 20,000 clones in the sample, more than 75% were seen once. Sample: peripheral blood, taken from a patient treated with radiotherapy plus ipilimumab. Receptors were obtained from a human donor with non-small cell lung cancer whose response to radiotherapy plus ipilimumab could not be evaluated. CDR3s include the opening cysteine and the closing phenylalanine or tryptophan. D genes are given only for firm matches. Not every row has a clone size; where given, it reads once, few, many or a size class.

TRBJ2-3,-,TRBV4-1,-,CASSQDSPRDTQYF,TGCGCCAGCAGCCAAGATTCTCCTCGGGATACGCAGTATTTT
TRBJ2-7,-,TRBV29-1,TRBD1,CSVDGTGGFYEQYF,TGCAGCGTTGACGGGACAGGGGGCTTCTACGAGCAGTACTTC
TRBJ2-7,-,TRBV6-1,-,CASSESRPPDEQYF,TGTGCCAGCAGTGAAAGCAGGCCCCCCGACGAGCAGTACTTC
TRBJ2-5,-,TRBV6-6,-,CASSYQGGRETQYF,TGTGCCAGCAGTTACCAAGGGGGACGGGAGACCCAGTACTTC
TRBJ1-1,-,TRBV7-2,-,CASSPRKGGRTNTEAFF,TGTGCCAGCAGCCCTCGAAAGGGGGGGCGTACGAACACTGAAGCTTTCTTT
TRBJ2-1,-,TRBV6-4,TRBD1,CASSDTVRDRGPHEQFF,TGTGCCAGCAGTGATACCGTCCGGGACAGGGGGCCACATGAGCAGTTCTTC
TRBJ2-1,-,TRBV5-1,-,CASSRQGRDEQFF,TGCGCCAGCAGCAGGCAGGGGAGGGATGAGCAGTTCTTC
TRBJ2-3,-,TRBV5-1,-,CASSTGGSGVGTDTQYF,TGCGCCAGCAGCACCGGGGGTAGCGGAGTGGGCACAGATACGCAGTATTTT
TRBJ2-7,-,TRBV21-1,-,CASSKGRKDREMTYEQYF,TGTGCCAGCAGCAAAGGGAGGAAGGACAGGGAGATGACCTACGAGCAGTACTTC
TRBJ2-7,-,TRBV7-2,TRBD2,CASSLIGLLAGGFHEQYF,TGTGCCAGCAGCCTAATCGGGCTACTAGCGGGAGGGTTCCACGAGCAGTACTTC
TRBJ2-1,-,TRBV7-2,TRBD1,CASSPYGQGALNEQFF,TGTGCCAGCAGCCCATACGGACAGGGGGCACTGAATGAGCAGTTCTTC
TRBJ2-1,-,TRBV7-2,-,CASSLGSGPWNEQFF,TGTGCCAGCAGCTTAGGTAGCGGTCCTTGGAATGAGCAGTTCTTC
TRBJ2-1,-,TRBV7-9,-,CASSPLDEQFF,TGTGCCAGCAGCCCCTTAGATGAGCAGTTCTTC
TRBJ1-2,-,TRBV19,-,CASSIFSGDYGYTF,TGTGCCAGTAGCATCTTTTCCGGGGACTATGGCTACACCTTC
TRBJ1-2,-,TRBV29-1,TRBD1,CSVEDRLSYGYTF,TGCAGCGTGGAGGACAGGTTGTCCTATGGCTACACCTTC
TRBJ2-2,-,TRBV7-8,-,CASSLFQNTGELFF,TGTGCCAGCAGCTTATTCCAGAACACCGGGGAGCTGTTTTTT
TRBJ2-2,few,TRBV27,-,CASSLLRTAGELFF,TGTGCCAGCAGTTTACTCCGGACAGCCGGGGAGCTGTTTTTT
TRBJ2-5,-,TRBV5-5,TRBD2,CASSLRSSGALQETQYF,TGTGCCAGCAGCCTACGATCTAGCGGGGCTCTACAAGAGACCCAGTACTTC
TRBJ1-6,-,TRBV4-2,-,CASSQDQNTPNSPLHF,TGTGCCAGCAGCCAAGATCAAAACACCCCGAATTCACCCCTCCACTTT
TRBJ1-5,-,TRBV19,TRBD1,CASSTRDRAPKPQHF,TGTGCCAGTAGTACCCGGGACAGGGCTCCCAAACCCCAGCATTTT
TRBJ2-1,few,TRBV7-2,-,CASSLDRTAQFF,TGTGCCAGCAGCTTAGACAGGACGGCTCAGTTCTTC
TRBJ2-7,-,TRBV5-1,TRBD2,CASSSGGPTLYEQYF,TGCGCCAGCAGCTCGGGAGGCCCAACTCTATACGAGCAGTACTTC
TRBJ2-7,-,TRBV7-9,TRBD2,CASSLTSGGEQYF,TGTGCCAGCAGCTTGACTAGCGGGGGGGAGCAGTACTTC
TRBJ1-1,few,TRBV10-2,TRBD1,CASSRTGNTEAFF,TGCGCCAGCAGTAGGACAGGGAACACTGAAGCTTTCTTT
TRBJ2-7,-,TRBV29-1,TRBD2,CSVLDGTSTFEQYF,TGCAGCGTACTAGACGGGACTAGTACGTTCGAGCAGTACTTC
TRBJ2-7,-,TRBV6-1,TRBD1,CASSERPNRGEQYF,TGTGCCAGCAGTGAAAGACCGAACAGGGGCGAGCAGTACTTC
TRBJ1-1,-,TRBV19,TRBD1,CASQYRGGVNTEAFF,TGTGCCAGTCAATACAGGGGCGGCGTGAACACTGAAGCTTTCTTT
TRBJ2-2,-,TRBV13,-,CASSTRLVGELFF,TGTGCCAGTTCGACTAGGTTGGTCGGGGAGCTGTTTTTT
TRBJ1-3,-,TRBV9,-,CASSASWGVRTGNTIYF,TGTGCCAGCAGCGCCTCCTGGGGGGTTAGAACTGGAAACACCATATATTTT
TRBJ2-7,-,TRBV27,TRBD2,CASSISGGPYEQYF,TGTGCCAGCAGTATTAGCGGGGGACCCTACGAGCAGTACTTC
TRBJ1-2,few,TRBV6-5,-,CASSLTGNYGYTF,TGTGCCAGCAGCTTGACGGGGAACTATGGCTACACCTTC
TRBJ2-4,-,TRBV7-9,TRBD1,CASSRTGGSKNIQYF,TGTGCCAGCAGCCGGACAGGGGGATCCAAAAACATTCAGTACTTC
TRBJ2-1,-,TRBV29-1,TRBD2,CSAMTGLGLAGGSSYNEQFF,TGCAGCGCAATGACAGGCCTCGGGCTAGCGGGAGGGTCCTCCTACAATGAGCAGTTCTTC
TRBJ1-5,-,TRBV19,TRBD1,CASSIDRGNQPQHF,TGTGCCAGTAGTATTGACAGGGGGAATCAGCCCCAGCATTTT
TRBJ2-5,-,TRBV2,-,CASSEALGGQETQYF,TGTGCCAGCAGTGAAGCGCTTGGCGGGCAAGAGACCCAGTACTTC
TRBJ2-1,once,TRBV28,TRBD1,CASLIETGGMNEQFF,TGTGCCAGCTTAATCGAGACAGGGGGCATGAATGAGCAGTTCTTC
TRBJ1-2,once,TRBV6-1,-,CAGRRQAEGVYGYTF,TGTGCCGGCAGAAGACAGGCTGAGGGAGTCTATGGCTACACCTTC
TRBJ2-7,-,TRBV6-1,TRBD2,CASSGSRLAGESEQYF,TGTGCCAGCAGTGGGAGCCGTTTGGCGGGAGAATCCGAGCAGTACTTC
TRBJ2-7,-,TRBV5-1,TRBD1,CASSPRSGTGGSEQYF,TGCGCCAGCAGCCCAAGATCCGGGACAGGGGGCAGCGAGCAGTACTTC
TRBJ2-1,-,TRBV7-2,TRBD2,CASSLVGTSGRGEQFF,TGTGCCAGCAGCTTAGTGGGGACTAGCGGGAGGGGTGAGCAGTTCTTC
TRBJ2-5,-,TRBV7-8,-,CASSLGSVRGETQYF,TGTGCCAGCAGCTTAGGGTCGGTGCGGGGAGAGACCCAGTACTTC
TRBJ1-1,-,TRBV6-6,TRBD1,CASSIISGTGATEAFF,TGTGCCAGCAGCATCATTTCCGGGACAGGGGCTACTGAAGCTTTCTTT
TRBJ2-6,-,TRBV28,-,CASRSSGANVLTF,TGTGCCAGCAGGAGTTCTGGGGCCAACGTCCTGACTTTC
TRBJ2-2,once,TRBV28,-,CASQGAGANTGELFF,TGTGCCAGCCAGGGGGCGGGGGCGAACACCGGGGAGCTGTTTTTT
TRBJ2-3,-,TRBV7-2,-,CASSLAGAGDTQYF,TGTGCCAGCAGCTTAGCAGGGGCGGGGGATACGCAGTATTTT
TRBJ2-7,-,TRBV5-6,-,CASSVGYRATEQYF,TGTGCCAGCAGCGTCGGCTACAGGGCAACCGAGCAGTACTTC
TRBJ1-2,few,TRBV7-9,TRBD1,CASSLAGQINYGYTF,TGTGCCAGCAGCTTGGCGGGACAGATAAACTATGGCTACACCTTC
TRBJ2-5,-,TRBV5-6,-,CASSLAGFRETQYF,TGTGCCAGCAGCTTAGCAGGGTTTAGAGAGACCCAGTACTTC
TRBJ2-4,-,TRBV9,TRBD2,CASSVEAGTSGGAKNIQYF,TGTGCCAGCAGCGTAGAGGCCGGGACTAGCGGGGGGGCGAAAAACATTCAGTACTTC
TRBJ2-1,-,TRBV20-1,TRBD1,CSAVQGNEQFF,TGCAGTGCAGTACAGGGGAATGAGCAGTTCTTC
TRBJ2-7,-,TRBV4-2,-,CASSPEGGTVSYEQYF,TGTGCCAGCAGCCCGGAGGGCGGAACAGTATCCTACGAGCAGTACTTC
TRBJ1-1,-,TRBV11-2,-,CASSSSKGRLLAFF,TGTGCCAGCAGCTCATCAAAGGGGAGGTTGTTAGCTTTCTTT
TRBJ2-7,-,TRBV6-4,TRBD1,CASRRDSSSYEQYF,TGTGCCAGCAGAAGGGACAGTAGCTCCTACGAGCAGTACTTC
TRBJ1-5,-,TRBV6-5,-,CASSYSIGRGQPQHF,TGTGCCAGCAGTTACTCGATCGGGAGAGGTCAGCCCCAGCATTTT
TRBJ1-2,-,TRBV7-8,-,CASSLTANYGYTF,TGTGCCAGCAGCTTGACAGCTAACTATGGCTACACCTTC
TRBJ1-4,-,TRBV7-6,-,CASSLQQGGPTNEKLFF,TGTGCCAGCAGCTTACAGCAGGGTGGCCCGACTAATGAAAAACTGTTTTTT